In this sample, the clone carrying this TCR beta chain turned up many times. Its specificity is unknown. This sample is part of a study of response to subunit inactivated influenza vaccine. Study observations and caveats: The authors suggested that few new T cells are recruited per seasonal influenza vaccination.

J lost 5 bases, V lost 7 bases, and 14 bases had no gene match. CDR3 length: 15 residues. Germline V gene sequence: CDR1 SQVTM, CDR2 ANQGSEA. From the RT-PCR reads, TCRdb called clonotypes with MiXCR, one entry per CDR3 protein. The table has about 530,000 distinct CDR3 sequences, 10% to 15% seen once. This clonotype originated in a man between 45 and 60 years old who received an inactivated influenza vaccine. The material was PBMCs from blood, obtained roughly 6 weeks after vaccination. The gene calls are TRBV29-1 and TRBJ1-2, with 9 bases aligning to TRBD1. CDR3 coding DNA: TGCAGCGCTACCAGTCGGGACAGGGAAACGTATGGCTACACCTTC. This sequence encodes CSATSRDRETYGYTF.